This record concerns one T cell receptor (beta chain) sequence. Its cognate antigen is unknown. PCR primers comprised 60 Vbeta and 13 Jbeta primers. Libraries were prepared by immunoSEQ multiplex PCR; TCRdb keeps only in-frame clonotypes and omits some of them. This sample has approximately 190,000 clones, with about 79% found just once. Germline V lookup: CDR1 PRHDT, CDR2 FYEKMQ (reference sequence). This CDR3 comprises 15 residues. The V and J ends lost 4 bases and 1 base, in that order; junction bases with no gene match: 4. This specimen belongs to a study of cytomegalovirus exposure and HLA in healthy donors. Findings and caveats of the study: In a later analysis, at a false discovery rate of 0.05, approximately 16,000 TCR beta sequences matched HLA alleles. According to the study, around 160 TCR beta chains were cytomegalovirus-associated.

The sample was PBMCs. The chain combines TRBV13 with TRBJ2-7; 10 bases map to TRBD1. This sequence originates from a boy between 2 and 10 years old in good health and CMV-seronegative. This chain's CDR3 is CASSSRDRGSYEQYF. CDR3 sequence (DNA): TGTGCCAGCAGCTCCCGGGACAGGGGTTCCTACGAGCAGTACTTC.